Below are 25 T cell receptor beta chains sequenced from a single sample in a study of cytomegalovirus exposure and HLA in healthy donors. The primer mix had 60 Vbeta and 13 Jbeta primers. The data were produced by immunoSEQ multiplex PCR, yet TCRdb's version contains in-frame clones alone and is incomplete. The table includes around 140,000 clones, 75% to 80% detected once. Source material: PBMCs. These receptors were taken from a woman in her sixties in good health and CMV-seronegative.

V is TRBV29-1 and J is TRBJ1-5; D may be TRBD1 (5 bases). The CDR3 consists of 14 residues. CDR1 and CDR2 from the germline V gene are SQVTM and ANQGSEA. V was cut by 6 bases and J by 0 bases, with 12 bases left in between. The DNA for the CDR3 is TGCAGCGTCCAGCGGGGGGATAGCAATCAGCCCCAGCATTTT. Translation: CSVQRGDSNQPQHF.

DNA of the CDR3: TGTGCCAGCAGGGCCGGGGGAAACACCATATATTTT. It translates to CASRAGGNTIYF. J is TRBJ1-3 and V is TRBV5-6; D ambiguous. V was shortened by 5 bases and J by 4 bases, with 7 bases between the two germline ends. Per germline, CDR1 SGHDT and CDR2 YYEEEE. The CDR3 totals 12 residues.

The gene calls are TRBV27 and TRBJ1-6; possible D gene TRBD1, 6 bases. V lost 5 bases to trimming and J lost 6 bases, with 35 bases between them. Germline-derived CDR1 and CDR2 are MNHEY and SMNVEV (reference sequence). The CDR3 covers 22 residues. The CDR3 region has the DNA TGTGCCAGCAGTCGGATGAGTGTTGGGGGCCGTAGGGGTTCCTCGGGTAATTCACCCCTCCACTTT. Protein: CASSRMSVGGRRGSSGNSPLHF.

This chain uses TRBV5-6 with TRBJ1-2; TRBD1 might be the D (6 bases). CDR1 is SGHDT, CDR2 YYEEEE, per germline. This CDR3 region has 15 residues. The V end lost 3 bases, the J end lost 3 bases, and 15 bases lay between the germline ends. The CDR3: CASSSSQGFYYGYTF. CDR3 nucleotides: TGTGCCAGCAGCTCGTCGCAGGGGTTCTACTATGGCTACACCTTC. Looking up the rest from reference TRBV5-6 and TRBJ1-2 gives the full variable domain: DAGVTQSPTHLIKTRGQQVTLRCSPKSGHDTVSWYQQALGQGPQFIFQYYEEEERQRGNFPDRFSGHQFPNYSSELNVNALLLGDSALYLCASSSSQGFYYGYTFGSGTRLTVV.

V and J are TRBV11-3 and TRBJ2-1; D might be TRBD1 (6 bases). The CDR3 has 14 residues. V lost 6 bases, J lost 5 bases, and 14 bases lay in between. Germline lookup yields CDR1 SGHNT and CDR2 YENEEA. This chain's CDR3 is CASSSRDKNNEQFF. CDR3 sequence (DNA): TGTGCCAGCAGTTCCCGGGACAAGAACAATGAGCAGTTCTTC.

The V call is TRBV28, the J call TRBJ1-4; 11 bases agree with TRBD1. This CDR3 has 15 residues. CDR1 and CDR2 from the germline V gene are MDHEN and SYDVKM. J lost 8 bases, V lost 7 bases, and 9 bases had no gene match. This CDR3 reads CASTRGQGAGEKLFF. CDR3 DNA: TGTGCCAGCACCCGTGGACAGGGGGCAGGAGAAAAACTGTTTTTT.

The V and J genes are TRBV15 and TRBJ2-3; 12 nucleotides align to TRBD2. The CDR3 spans 14 residues. Losses at the gene ends were 2 bases for V and 8 bases for J; bases not matched to a gene: 2. Germline V CDR1 and CDR2: LNHNV, YYDKDF (reference sequence). CDR3 residues: CATSRLAGGATQYF. CDR3 DNA sequence: TGTGCCACCAGCAGACTAGCGGGAGGGGCTACGCAGTATTTT.

This clone was observed a handful of times. The chain has TRBV5-1 and TRBJ2-7; D gene unclear. The length of the CDR3 is 14 residues. V dropped 0 bases and J dropped 0 bases, with 7 bases sitting between them. Germline lookup yields CDR1 SGHRS and CDR2 YFSETQ. The CDR3 bases are TGCGCCAGCAGCTTGGGTCCGGGCTCCTACGAGCAGTACTTC. It codes for CASSLGPGSYEQYF.

V and J are TRBV19 and TRBJ1-5; 8 bases line up with TRBD1. V dropped 3 bases and J dropped 7; count of bases not matched to a gene: 11. CDR3 length: 16 residues. Germline CDR1 reads LNHDA; CDR2 reads SQIVND (reference sequence). The CDR3 is CASSIIQGASGQPQHF. The CDR3 nucleotides are TGTGCCAGTAGTATTATCCAGGGGGCTTCGGGACAGCCCCAGCATTTT.

CDR3: CASSYSTGPYEQYF. The CDR3 region has the DNA TGTGCCAGCAGTTACTCGACAGGGCCCTACGAGCAGTACTTC. V usage is TRBV6-6 and J usage is TRBJ2-7; 7 bases are shared with TRBD1. The CDR3 runs 14 residues. Per germline, CDR1 MNHNY and CDR2 SVGAGI (reference sequence). J gave up 2 bases and V 0 bases, and 1 base lay outside the gene matches.

This clone occurred a few times. This chain joins TRBV7-6 and TRBJ2-3, with a weak D call TRBD2 (5 bases). With 5 bases removed from V and 5 bases from J, the gap between germline ends came to 14 bases. The germline V gene encodes CDR1 SGHVS and CDR2 FNYEAQ. The CDR3 spans 14 residues. The CDR3 here is CASSRGQAQDTQYF. Here the CDR3 DNA reads TGTGCCAGCAGCCGCGGGCAGGCCCAAGATACGCAGTATTTT.

The chain couples TRBV27 to TRBJ2-7; D call uncertain. The CDR3 totals 13 residues. Germline lookup yields CDR1 MNHEY and CDR2 SMNVEV (reference sequence). The V end lost 4 bases, the J end lost 3 bases, and 10 bases lay between the germline ends. The CDR3 coding sequence is TGTGCCAGCAGTTGGGCAGAAGGCTACGAGCAGTACTTC. It yields the protein CASSWAEGYEQYF.

This clone has more than one count but fewer than ten. This chain connects TRBV19 to TRBJ2-7; the match to TRBD2 covers 10 bases. V lost 5 bases and J lost 5; bases outside the gene matches: 9. The CDR3 is 15 residues long. Per germline, CDR1 LNHDA and CDR2 SQIVND (reference sequence). The CDR3 DNA is TGTGCCAGTAGTTCCTTAGCGGGAGGAAGGAACGAGCAGTACTTC. Residues: CASSSLAGGRNEQYF.

The chain has TRBV14 and TRBJ1-2; 7 bases fit TRBD1. The CDR3 loop spans 14 amino acids. The V segment lost 1 base and the J segment 3 bases; nucleotides outside the gene matches: 2. The germline CDR1 and CDR2 sequences are SGHDN and FVKESK. Here the CDR3 DNA reads TGTGCCAGCAGCCAAGCAGGGGGGTACTATGGCTACACCTTC. Amino acids: CASSQAGGYYGYTF.

The chain employs TRBV30 and TRBJ1-2; perhaps TRBD1 as D (5 bases). V was trimmed by 1 base and J by 2 bases, leaving 5 bases between them. Looked up from germline, CDR1 is GTSNPN and CDR2 is SVGIG (reference sequence). The CDR3 extends over 12 amino acids. CDR3 DNA: TGTGCCTGGAGTGAGGGGAACTATGGCTACACCTTC. Translating gives CAWSEGNYGYTF.

This rearrangement joins TRBV4-1 to TRBJ1-1; weak D call: TRBD1 (6 bases). Germline V gene lookup returns CDR1 MGHRA and CDR2 YSYEKL. Trimming pared 3 bases from V and 4 bases from J, leaving 12 bases between. The CDR3 covers 14 residues. CDR3 sequence reads: CASSQYRDSTEAFF. The CDR3 DNA is TGCGCCAGCAGCCAGTACAGGGATTCCACTGAAGCTTTCTTT.

The chain combines TRBV10-3 with TRBJ1-5, with TRBD1 matching 8 bases. The germline V gene has CDR1 ENHRY and CDR2 SYGVKD. Trimming took 2 bases from V and 7 from J; bases not matched to a gene: 7. The CDR3 covers 15 residues. The CDR3 sequence is CAISETTGAAQPQHF. DNA of the CDR3: TGTGCCATCAGTGAGACGACAGGGGCCGCACAGCCCCAGCATTTT.

This clone was seen just once. The V call is TRBV5-5, the J call TRBJ2-5, with TRBD1 as a possible D gene (5 bases). The germline gives CDR1 SGHKS, CDR2 YYEKEE (reference sequence). Trimming pared 2 bases from V and 2 bases from J, leaving 16 bases between. CDR3 length equals 16 residues. CDR3 DNA: TGTGCCAGCAGCTTATTCTTGACAGCGCGACAAGAGACCCAGTACTTC. Protein sequence: CASSLFLTARQETQYF.

V is TRBV30 and J is TRBJ1-4; D perhaps matches TRBD1 (5 bases). With 2 bases removed from V and 8 bases from J, the gap between germline ends came to 12 bases. Germline V CDR1 and CDR2: GTSNPN, SVGIG (reference sequence). CDR3 length: 13 residues. The DNA of the CDR3 is TGTGCCTGGAGTACCTATCGGGGGGAAAAACTGTTTTTT. It codes for CAWSTYRGEKLFF.

This chain joins TRBV7-8 and TRBJ1-5, with no clear D. Trimming removed 1 base at V and 2 bases at J, with 9 bases between. The CDR3 contains 15 residues. Germline V gene sequence: CDR1 SGHVS, CDR2 FQNEAQ. CDR3 DNA: TGTGCCAGCAGCTTAGGAGGGTGGGGCAATCAGCCCCAGCATTTT. This encodes CASSLGGWGNQPQHF. The full variable domain, its missing parts supplied by reference TRBV7-8 and TRBJ1-5, is GAGVSQSPRYKVAKRGQDVALRCDPISGHVSLFWYQQALGQGPEFLTYFQNEAQLDKSGLPSDRFFAERPEGSVSTLKIQRTQQEDSAVYLCASSLGGWGNQPQHFGDGTRLSIL.

CDR3 in amino acids: CAISGGQGEDTQYF. The CDR3 region has the DNA TGTGCCATCAGTGGGGGACAGGGGGAAGATACGCAGTATTTT. This sequence joins TRBV10-3 and TRBJ2-3; TRBD1 matches 11 bases. The J segment lost 5 bases and the V segment lost 4 bases, leaving 2 bases of the junction unmatched. This CDR3 is 14 amino acids long. The V gene's germline CDR1 is ENHRY and CDR2 SYGVKD.

V and J are TRBV19 and TRBJ1-5; D possibly corresponds to TRBD1 (5 bases). There are 14 residues in the CDR3. Germline CDR1 is LNHDA and CDR2 is SQIVND (reference sequence). Trimming left V 3 bases short and J 4 bases short, with 10 bases between. The CDR3 sequence is CASSMGRVNQPQHF. Here the CDR3 DNA reads TGTGCCAGTAGTATGGGCAGGGTTAATCAGCCCCAGCATTTT.

The rearrangement links TRBV9 to TRBJ2-3; 10 bases line up with TRBD2. V lost 0 bases, J lost 2 bases, and 6 bases stayed unmatched. The CDR3 covers 17 residues. Germline V gene data show CDR1 as SGDLS and CDR2 as YYNGEE. CDR3 DNA sequence: TGTGCCAGCAGCGTAGAGGGACTAGCGACGGACACAGATACGCAGTATTTT. Its translation: CASSVEGLATDTDTQYF.

The V call is TRBV6-5, the J call TRBJ1-6, with D possibly being TRBD1 (6 bases). The ends were cut back, 5 bases at V and 7 bases at J, with 12 bases in the middle. Germline V lookup: CDR1 MNHEY, CDR2 SVGAGI. CDR3 length equals 14 residues. CDR3 loop: CASSRDTLNSPLHF. The CDR3 DNA follows: TGTGCCAGCAGTCGGGACACACTCAATTCACCCCTCCACTTT.

The table lists this clone with a few counts. The rearrangement joins TRBV29-1 to TRBJ2-1, with TRBD2 matching 8 bases. The ends lost 7 bases at V and 9 bases at J; junction bases unmatched: 11. Germline V lookup: CDR1 SQVTM, CDR2 ANQGSEA. There are 13 residues in the CDR3. The CDR3 DNA reads TGCAGCGCGGGACTAGTGGGTTTGGGTGAGCAGTTCTTC. It yields the protein CSAGLVGLGEQFF.